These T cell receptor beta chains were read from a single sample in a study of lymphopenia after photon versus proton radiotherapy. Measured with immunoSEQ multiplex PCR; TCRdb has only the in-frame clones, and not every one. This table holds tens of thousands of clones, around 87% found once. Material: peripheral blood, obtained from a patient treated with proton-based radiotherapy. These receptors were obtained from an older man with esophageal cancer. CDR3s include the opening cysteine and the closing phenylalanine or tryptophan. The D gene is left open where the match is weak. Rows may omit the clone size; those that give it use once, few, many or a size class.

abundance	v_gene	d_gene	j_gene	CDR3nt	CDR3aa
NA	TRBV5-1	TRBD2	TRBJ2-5	TGCGCCAGCAGCTTGGGACTAGCGCGGCAAGAGACCCAGTACTTC	CASSLGLARQETQYF
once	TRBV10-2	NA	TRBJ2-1	TGCGCCAGCAGTGAATGGGGGATTGTCTACAATGAGCAGTTCTTC	CASSEWGIVYNEQFF
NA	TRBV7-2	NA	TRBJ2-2	TGTGCCTCAGAGGGAGGACTCAGGACGGAAAACACCGGGGAGCTGTTTTTT	CASEGGLRTENTGELFF
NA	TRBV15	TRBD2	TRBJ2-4	TGTGCCACCAGCAGAGATTCGCGGGGGTACATTCAGTACTTC	CATSRDSRGYIQYF
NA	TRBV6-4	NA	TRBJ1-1	TGTGCCAGCAAGCAGGAGTCAAACACTGAAGCTTTCTTT	CASKQESNTEAFF
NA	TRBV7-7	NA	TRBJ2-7	TGTGCCAGCAGCTTAGGCAGGTCCTACGAGCAGTACTTC	CASSLGRSYEQYF
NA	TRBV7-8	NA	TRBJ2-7	TGTGCCAGCAGCTTAGGAGGGGACTCCTACGAGCAGTACTTC	CASSLGGDSYEQYF
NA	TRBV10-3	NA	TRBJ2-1	TGTGCCATCAGTGAGGCGGGGTTTGGGTACAATGAGCAGTTCTTC	CAISEAGFGYNEQFF
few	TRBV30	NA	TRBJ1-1	TGTGCCTGGAGTTTTGCAGGCACCTACGGGGACACTGAAGCTTTCTTT	CAWSFAGTYGDTEAFF
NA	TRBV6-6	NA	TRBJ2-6	TGTGCCAGCAGCTCGTTGGGCGATGGGGCCAACGTCCTGACTTTC	CASSSLGDGANVLTF
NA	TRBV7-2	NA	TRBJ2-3	TGTGCCAGCAGCTTAGGGGCGGCAGATACGCAGTATTTT	CASSLGAADTQYF
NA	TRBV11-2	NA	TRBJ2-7	TGTGCCAGCAGCCCGAGGAACGAGCAGTACTTC	CASSPRNEQYF